A single sample gave rise to the 15 T cell receptor beta chains below, sequenced in a study of post-analysis software for immune sequencing data. Study-level findings and limits: TRBV5-6, TRBV5-1 and TRBV20-1 belonged to a set of a handful of TRBV segments that were more frequent in patients than controls.

Unique molecular identifiers featured in each of the TCR beta cDNA libraries. TCRdb reprocessed the PCR reads via MiXCR and lists one record per CDR3 protein. This table has hundreds of thousands of distinct CDR3 sequences, 45% appearing once. No antigen is known for these receptors. Sequenced: blood. Receptors were obtained from a girl aged 5 to 17 with multiple sclerosis.

V is TRBV7-9 and J is TRBJ2-1; D perhaps matches TRBD1 (6 bases). This CDR3 spans 15 amino acids. Trimming shortened V by 5 bases and J by 7 bases, and 18 bases separated the two germline ends. CDR1 is SEHNR and CDR2 is FQNEAQ in the germline V gene (reference sequence). Written as DNA, the CDR3 is TGTGCCAGCAGCATCAGGGGTCTCTCAAGAAATGAGCAGTTCTTC. It translates to CASSIRGLSRNEQFF.

The rearrangement joins TRBV9 to TRBJ2-7, with 9 bases lining up with TRBD2. The J segment lost 3 bases and the V segment lost 0 bases, leaving 4 bases of the junction unmatched. This CDR3 spans 15 amino acids. CDR1 is SGDLS and CDR2 is YYNGEE in the germline V gene. The CDR3 loop reads CASSVGSSGDYEQYF. The CDR3 coding sequence is TGTGCCAGCAGCGTAGGGTCTAGCGGGGACTACGAGCAGTACTTC.

This clonotype came up a few times. The V call is TRBV7-2, the J call TRBJ1-4; D remains unclear. In germline, CDR1 is SGHTA, CDR2 FQGNSA. The CDR3 loop spans 14 amino acids. V gave up 2 bases and J gave up 0 bases, with 4 bases separating them. This CDR3 reads CASSLQATNEKLFF. The CDR3 nucleotides are TGTGCCAGCAGCTTACAGGCAACTAATGAAAAACTGTTTTTT.

The chain links TRBV28 to TRBJ2-7; TRBD2 matches at 12 bases. The CDR3 has 14 residues. The V gene end was trimmed by 7 bases and the J gene end by 4 bases; junction bases not matched to a gene: 5. Looked up from germline, CDR1 is MDHEN and CDR2 is SYDVKM. The CDR3 region has the DNA TGTGCCAGCAAAACCGGGACTAGCGGGTACGAGCAGTACTTC. Its translation: CASKTGTSGYEQYF.

This clonotype came up a few times. J is TRBJ2-5 and V is TRBV7-8; TRBD2 agrees at 7 bases. The germline V gene encodes CDR1 SGHVS and CDR2 FQNEAQ. Trimming at V came to 7 bases and at J to 7 bases, leaving 18 bases not matched to a gene. The CDR3 has 16 residues. The CDR3 coding sequence is TGTGCCAGCATCGATTCTGGAGTCGGGGGGTCCGGGACCCAGTACTTC. This gives the protein CASIDSGVGGSGTQYF.

This chain uses TRBV24-1 with TRBJ2-2; 13 nucleotides line up with TRBD2. This CDR3 contains 19 residues. V gave up 3 bases and J gave up 2 bases; unmatched junction bases: 8. Germline CDR1 reads KGHDR; CDR2 reads SFDVKD. The CDR3 spells CATSDPGRGLAGNTGELFF. In DNA, the CDR3 is TGTGCCACCAGTGATCCGGGAAGGGGACTAGCGGGAAACACCGGGGAGCTGTTTTTT.

This clonotype occurred a few times. The J gene is TRBJ2-7, the V gene TRBV20-1; the match to TRBD2 covers 10 bases. Losses at the gene ends were 0 bases for V and 4 bases for J; bases not matched to a gene: 3. The CDR3 is made up of 14 amino acids. Germline loops: CDR1 DFQATT, CDR2 SNEGSKA (reference sequence). The CDR3 loop is CSARDKRGGYEQYF. The CDR3 DNA reads as TGCAGTGCTAGAGATAAGCGGGGGGGGTACGAGCAGTACTTC.

In its sample, this clonotype was seen a few times. V and J are TRBV12-3 or TRBV12-4 and TRBJ1-1; 7 bases line up with TRBD1. The CDR3 extends over 14 amino acids. J was trimmed by 4 bases and V by 4 bases; bases with no gene match: 6. The CDR3 nucleotides read TGTGCCAGCAGTTCAACAGGGGCAGGCACTGAAGCTTTCTTT. Its translation: CASSSTGAGTEAFF.

In this sample, this clonotype turned up a few times. The V gene is TRBV18, the J gene TRBJ2-3; 8 bases align to TRBD2. In germline, CDR1 is KGHSH, CDR2 LQKENI. This CDR3 has 17 amino acids. V trimming: 0 bases; J trimming: 4 bases; junction bases outside the gene matches: 9. This CDR3 is CASSPPASGGPSDTQYF. The CDR3 DNA is TGTGCCAGCTCACCACCAGCGTCGGGAGGGCCCTCAGATACGCAGTATTTT. The whole variable domain, remainder taken from reference TRBV18 and TRBJ2-3, is NAGVMQNPRHLVRRRGQEARLRCSPMKGHSHVYWYRQLPEEGLKFMVYLQKENIIDESGMPKERFSAEFPKEGPSILRIQQVVRGDSAAYFCASSPPASGGPSDTQYFGPGTRLTVL.

This clonotype was detected a few times. The chain couples TRBV24-1 to TRBJ2-1; perhaps D is TRBD1 or TRBD2 (5 bases each). The CDR3 loop spans 16 amino acids. V gave up 3 bases and J gave up 9 bases, with 20 bases separating them. From germline, CDR1 is KGHDR and CDR2 SFDVKD. Here the CDR3 DNA reads TGTGCCACCAGTGATCGGGACCAAATAGTGCACGCTGAGCAGTTCTTC. Its translation: CATSDRDQIVHAEQFF.

The chain employs TRBV24-1 and TRBJ2-1; 7 bases fit TRBD2. Trimming removed 0 bases from V and 6 bases from J; junction bases left unmatched: 1. The V gene's germline CDR1 is KGHDR and CDR2 SFDVKD. CDR3 size: 14 residues. CDR3 region: CATSDLASGNEQFF. The CDR3 region has the DNA TGTGCCACCAGTGATTTGGCTAGCGGCAATGAGCAGTTCTTC.

On this clonotype itself: A much larger clonotype is one base distant, so this may be a read error. The rearrangement joins TRBV29-1 to TRBJ2-3, with TRBD2 as a possible D gene (6 bases). The germline V gene encodes CDR1 SQVTM and CDR2 ANQGSEA. The CDR3 contains 14 residues. V dropped 7 bases and J dropped 4 bases, with 18 bases sitting between them. The CDR3 sequence is CSGELGLQADTQYF. In DNA form, the CDR3 reads TGCAGCGGGGAACTGGGACTCCAAGCAGATACGCAGTATTTT.

CDR3 nucleotides: TGTGCCTCTAGGGTTGGCGACCAGTACTTC. Encoded protein: CASRVGDQYF. The gene calls are TRBV28 and TRBJ2-5; no clear D gene. Germline values: CDR1 MDHEN, CDR2 SYDVKM. CDR3 length: 10 residues. Trimming removed 11 bases from V and 10 bases from J, with 14 bases in between.

The chain recombines TRBV6-1 with TRBJ2-1; TRBD1 matches 9 bases. CDR3 length equals 17 residues. The V and J ends lost 5 bases and 6 bases, in that order; junction bases with no gene match: 14. Germline assignment: CDR1 MNHNS and CDR2 SASEGT. CDR3 region: CASSRRARTGALNEQFF. For the CDR3, the DNA is TGTGCCAGCAGTCGCCGCGCGCGGACAGGGGCCCTCAATGAGCAGTTCTTC.

This clonotype was seen a handful of times. The V gene is TRBV29-1, the J gene TRBJ2-7; TRBD1 aligns across 8 bases. The end of the DNA fits TRBJ2-5 better, so the J call may be wrong. CDR1 is SQVTM, CDR2 ANQGSEA, per germline. CDR3 length: 13 amino acids. CDR3 protein: CSVEDRAQETQYF. The CDR3 DNA is TGCAGCGTTGAGGACAGGGCTCAAGAGACCCAGTACTTC.